These T cell receptor beta chains were read from a single sample in a study of CXCR3-negative and CXCR3-positive naive CD8 T cells. No DNA is given; TCRdb re-called the 5' RACE reads and lists each CDR3 protein once. The listing records 75,000 to 90,000 distinct CDR3 sequences. The sample taken for sequencing was naive CXCR3+ CD8+ T cells from blood. The receptors were sampled from a human donor in good health. Some clones in this sample may be carry-over from other donors' samples. Each CDR3 is given with its conserved first and last residue. Each record gives: J gene, V gene, CDR3 protein.

TRBJ2-1 | TRBV20-1 | CSARDGGTRDEQFF
TRBJ2-1 | TRBV12-3/TRBV12-4 | CASSLSGENEQFF
TRBJ2-2 | TRBV15 | CATSRAPGTLNTGELFF
TRBJ2-7 | TRBV6-2/TRBV6-3 | CASSPPLSYEQYF
TRBJ2-7 | TRBV15 | CATSSGPHQGQGYEQYF
TRBJ2-7 | TRBV10-3 | CAISEPGSSYEQYF
TRBJ2-7 | TRBV7-9 | CASSLLGSYEQYF
TRBJ2-2 | TRBV5-1 | CASSLAPTGELFF
TRBJ2-1 | TRBV13 | CASSLGVISSSYNEQFF
TRBJ2-3 | TRBV29-1 | CSVEIGGDTQYF
TRBJ1-2 | TRBV28 | CASSSWGDGYGYTF
TRBJ2-2 | TRBV10-3 | CASSPGTVDTGELFF
TRBJ2-4 | TRBV20-1 | CSAHHWVDIQYF
TRBJ1-1 | TRBV20-1 | CSASLGETEAFF
TRBJ2-1 | TRBV2 | CATTTGDEQFF
TRBJ2-7 | TRBV19 | CASSWASGYSYEQYF
TRBJ2-5 | TRBV6-5 | CATLGQGEETQYF
TRBJ1-1 | TRBV7-9 | CASRQAWGTEAFF
TRBJ1-5 | TRBV28 | CASSLAISTGDSNQPQHF
TRBJ2-3 | TRBV7-6 | CASSYTAARTDTQYF
TRBJ2-3 | TRBV7-2 | CASSSRDLITDTQYF
TRBJ2-7 | TRBV5-1 | CASSFQGVSDEQYF
TRBJ2-1 | TRBV4-3 | CASSQAKTLGGEQFF
TRBJ2-5 | TRBV6-2/TRBV6-3 | CASSYSILEETQYF
TRBJ2-3 | TRBV28 | CASAGALSDTQYF
TRBJ2-1 | TRBV5-5 | CASSLYNRVSYNEQFF
TRBJ2-5 | TRBV12-3/TRBV12-4 | CASSLTFETQYF
TRBJ2-2 | TRBV29-1 | CSVEEEDSVELFF
TRBJ1-1 | TRBV28 | CASSFVQGGGTEAFF
TRBJ2-7 | TRBV29-1 | CSAISRDEQYF
TRBJ2-2 | TRBV6-5 | CASSYSSRGELFF
TRBJ1-1 | TRBV29-1 | CSVLEGMNTEAFF
TRBJ2-7 | TRBV27 | CASSLSSFVGTNEQYF
TRBJ1-4 | TRBV29-1 | CSVEIPGYEKLFF
TRBJ2-7 | TRBV19 | CASSIVKGGPDEQYF
TRBJ2-2 | TRBV19 | CASTGLAGATGELFF
TRBJ2-7 | TRBV14 | CASSQGPRGSYEQYF
TRBJ2-1 | TRBV5-6 | CASSLSFFSYNEQFF
TRBJ1-1 | TRBV7-3 | CASSLGSEAFF
TRBJ1-2 | TRBV6-6 | CASSYDRDYGYTF
TRBJ1-1 | TRBV25-1 | CASQGGGTEAFF
TRBJ2-1 | TRBV29-1 | CSVEEGAGQYNEQFF
TRBJ1-2 | TRBV27 | CASSLGAGVGYTF
TRBJ2-3 | TRBV5-1 | CASSLTSGTDTQYF
TRBJ2-1 | TRBV12-3/TRBV12-4 | CASTAIGDEQFF
TRBJ1-5 | TRBV2 | CASSEAIGASNQPQHF
TRBJ2-7 | TRBV28 | CASSFPDSAYEQYF
TRBJ1-1 | TRBV4-1 | CASSPRGTKRGRNTEAFF
TRBJ1-1 | TRBV30 | CASEQGEGTEAFF
TRBJ1-2 | TRBV7-9 | CASSSLQGEKSGYTF
TRBJ2-7 | TRBV6-2/TRBV6-3 | CASSPQIITYEQYF
TRBJ2-7 | TRBV12-3/TRBV12-4 | CASSYQTSGSYTYEQYF
TRBJ2-4 | TRBV6-2/TRBV6-3 | CASRSQDLSKNIQYF